A selection of T cell receptor beta chains follows, all from one sample in a study of shared clonotypes between healthy human individuals. Libraries were prepared by immunoSEQ multiplex PCR; TCRdb keeps only in-frame clonotypes and omits some of them. The sample lists about 640,000 clones, 60% to 80% occurring once. Specimen: memory CD4+ T cells sorted from blood. These receptors were obtained from a woman aged 25 to 39 in good health. The conserved cysteine and the conserved F or W are not part of the CDR3 here.

TRBV27,TRBJ1-2,ASSPSGFYGYT
TRBV27,TRBJ1-1,ARIKGAKAF
TRBV5-1,TRBJ1-3,ASSLSSGVSSGNTIY
TRBV7-3,TRBJ2-7,ASSLAASGSYEQY
TRBV2,TRBJ2-2,ASKTVASNTGELF
TRBV7-3,TRBJ1-1,ASSSDGLNTEAF
TRBV2,TRBJ2-5,ASSEYSSGTQY
TRBV4-1,TRBJ2-7,ASSQVIGRDGYEQY
TRBV20-1,TRBJ2-5,SAPNLETQY
TRBV29-1,TRBJ2-7,SVGAGTLGRISYEQY
TRBV7-2,TRBJ2-4,ASSLFGGVQNIQY
TRBV6-1,TRBJ2-2,ASKYYANTGELF
TRBV29-1,TRBJ1-1,SVESRQTNTEAF
TRBV27,TRBJ2-7,ASSPGQGLYEQY
TRBV28,TRBJ1-5,ASREGLHQPQH
TRBV6-1,TRBJ2-2,ASSETGLAITGELF
TRBV27,TRBJ2-1,ASSFGTSGNNEQF
TRBV5-6,TRBJ1-2,ASSLGTRTRSYT
TRBV10-2,TRBJ2-7,ASIRGGTPGREQY
TRBV2,TRBJ2-2,ASSVGRDTGELF
TRBV25-1,TRBJ2-7,ASTPSAASGPHEQY
TRBV28,TRBJ2-1,ASSRRTGNYNEQF
TRBV7-6,TRBJ2-1,ASSLATSGGNEQF
TRBV5-1,TRBJ2-3,ASSTAQGPSTDTQY
TRBV30,TRBJ2-1,AWGDKFGLVFYNEQF
TRBV19,TRBJ1-1,ASSPGDRRMTEAF
TRBV6-1,TRBJ1-5,ASSPRQGNQPQH
TRBV18,TRBJ2-2,ASSPRQGMNTGELF
TRBV18,TRBJ2-1,ASSPDLAGVDDEQF
TRBV29-1,TRBJ1-5,SAAGQGDQPQH
TRBV18,TRBJ2-7,ASSPRQGTYEQY
TRBV6-5,TRBJ2-7,ASSRTSYEQY
TRBV28,TRBJ2-1,ASTRLALDEQF
TRBV11-2,TRBJ2-5,ASSLVGTQETQY
TRBV6-1,TRBJ2-7,ASSRIGSKGYEQY
TRBV29-1,TRBJ1-1,SVEAGQI
TRBV5-1,TRBJ2-2,ASSLGWNTGELF
TRBV10-3,TRBJ1-1,AISPGTGDLEEVF
TRBV2,TRBJ2-1,ASRTTSGIPF
TRBV5-1,TRBJ2-1,ASSFREAYNEQF
TRBV7-2,TRBJ2-1,ASSLMYTEQF
TRBV7-2,TRBJ2-1,ASSLVASGGREF
TRBV4-1,TRBJ2-3,ASSRTSGPDTQY
TRBV2,TRBJ2-7,ASSVTGGFYEQY
TRBV28,TRBJ1-3,ASRPTGAGNTIY
TRBV6-6,TRBJ1-1,ASSRYPHLNTEAF
TRBV28,TRBJ1-4,ASSLVRDNEKLF
TRBV27,TRBJ1-2,ASSLRTGVQGYT
TRBV30,TRBJ2-3,AWTWGPDTQY
TRBV29-1,TRBJ1-2,SVVQDRAGGYT
TRBV5-4,TRBJ2-3,ASSLSGSAGFLYPDTQY
TRBV5-4,TRBJ2-3,ASSATGGDTQY
TRBV2,TRBJ2-2,ASSGLAGVAGELF
TRBV6-5,TRBJ2-5,ASSYGTTQETQY
TRBV6-1,TRBJ1-1,ASSLDRGGTEAF
TRBV20-1,TRBJ1-2,SAHGYT
TRBV7-2,TRBJ2-2,AKHGLAGDTGELF
TRBV27,TRBJ1-1,ASSFLNSGQGHTPEAF